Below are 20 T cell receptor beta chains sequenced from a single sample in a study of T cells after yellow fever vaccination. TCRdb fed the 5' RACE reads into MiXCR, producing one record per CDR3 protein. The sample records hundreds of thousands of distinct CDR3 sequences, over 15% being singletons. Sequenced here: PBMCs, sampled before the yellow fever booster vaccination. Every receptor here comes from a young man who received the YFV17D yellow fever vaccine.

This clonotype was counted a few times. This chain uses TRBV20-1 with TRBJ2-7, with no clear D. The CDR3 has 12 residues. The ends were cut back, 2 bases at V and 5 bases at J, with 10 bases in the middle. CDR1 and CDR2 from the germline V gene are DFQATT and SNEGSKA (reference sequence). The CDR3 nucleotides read TGCAGTGCTAGATGGGTCAGCAACGAGCAGTACTTC. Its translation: CSARWVSNEQYF.

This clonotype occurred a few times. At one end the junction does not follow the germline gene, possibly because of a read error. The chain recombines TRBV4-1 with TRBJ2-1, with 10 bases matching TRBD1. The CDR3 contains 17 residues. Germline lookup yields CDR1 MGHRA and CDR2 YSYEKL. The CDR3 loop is CASSQAPVGTGVNEQLF. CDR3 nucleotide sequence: TGCGCCAGCAGCCAAGCCCCCGTCGGGACAGGGGTCAATGAGCAGCTCTTC.

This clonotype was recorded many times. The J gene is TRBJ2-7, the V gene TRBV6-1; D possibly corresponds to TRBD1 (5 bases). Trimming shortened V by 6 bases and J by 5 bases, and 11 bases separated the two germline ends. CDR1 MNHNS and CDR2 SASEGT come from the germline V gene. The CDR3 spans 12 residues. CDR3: CASSANRNEQYF. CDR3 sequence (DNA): TGTGCCAGCAGCGCCAACAGGAACGAGCAGTACTTC.

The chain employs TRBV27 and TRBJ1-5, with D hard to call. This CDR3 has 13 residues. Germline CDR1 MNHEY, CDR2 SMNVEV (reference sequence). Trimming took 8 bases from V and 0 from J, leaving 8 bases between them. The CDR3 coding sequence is TGTGCCAGCTCTGACTATAGCAATCAGCCCCAGCATTTT. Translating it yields CASSDYSNQPQHF.

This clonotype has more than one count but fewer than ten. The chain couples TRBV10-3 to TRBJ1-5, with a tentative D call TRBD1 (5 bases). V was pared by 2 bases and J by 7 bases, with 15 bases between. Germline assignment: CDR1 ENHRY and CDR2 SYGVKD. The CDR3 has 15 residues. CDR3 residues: CAISETSQGKQPQHF. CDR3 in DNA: TGTGCCATCAGTGAGACCTCCCAGGGAAAACAGCCCCAGCATTTT.

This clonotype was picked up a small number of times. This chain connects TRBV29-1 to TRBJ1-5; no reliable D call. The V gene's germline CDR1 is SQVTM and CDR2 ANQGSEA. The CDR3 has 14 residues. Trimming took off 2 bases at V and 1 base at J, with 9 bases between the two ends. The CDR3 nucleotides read TGCAGCGTTGAAACGGGCCGGAGCAATCAGCCCCAGCATTTT. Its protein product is CSVETGRSNQPQHF.

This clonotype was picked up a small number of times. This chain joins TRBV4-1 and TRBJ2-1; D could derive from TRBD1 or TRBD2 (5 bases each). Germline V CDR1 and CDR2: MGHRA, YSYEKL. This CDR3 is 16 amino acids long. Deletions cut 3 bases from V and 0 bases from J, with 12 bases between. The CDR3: CASSQTGASSYNEQFF. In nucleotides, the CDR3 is TGCGCCAGCAGCCAGACCGGGGCGAGCTCCTACAATGAGCAGTTCTTC.

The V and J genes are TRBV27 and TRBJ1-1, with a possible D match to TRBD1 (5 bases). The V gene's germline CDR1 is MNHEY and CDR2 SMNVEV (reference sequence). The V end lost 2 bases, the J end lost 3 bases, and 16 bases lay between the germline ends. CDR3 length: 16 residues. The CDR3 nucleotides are TGTGCCAGCAGTTTAACCCTAAGCAGGGATTACACTGAAGCTTTCTTT. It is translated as CASSLTLSRDYTEAFF.

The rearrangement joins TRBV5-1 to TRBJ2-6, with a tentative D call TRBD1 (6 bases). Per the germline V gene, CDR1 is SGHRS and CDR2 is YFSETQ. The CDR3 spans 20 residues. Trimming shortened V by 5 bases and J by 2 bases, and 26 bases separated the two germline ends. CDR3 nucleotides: TGCGCCAGCAGGCTCCGGGACATCAGTATAGCCTCTCCTGGGGCCAACGTCCTGACTTTC. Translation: CASRLRDISIASPGANVLTF.

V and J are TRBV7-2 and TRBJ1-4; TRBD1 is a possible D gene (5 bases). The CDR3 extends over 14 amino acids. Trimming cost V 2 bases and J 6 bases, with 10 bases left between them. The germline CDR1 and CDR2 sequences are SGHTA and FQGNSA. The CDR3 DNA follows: TGTGCCAGCAGCTTAAATGGGGGATATGAAAAACTGTTTTTT. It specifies CASSLNGGYEKLFF.

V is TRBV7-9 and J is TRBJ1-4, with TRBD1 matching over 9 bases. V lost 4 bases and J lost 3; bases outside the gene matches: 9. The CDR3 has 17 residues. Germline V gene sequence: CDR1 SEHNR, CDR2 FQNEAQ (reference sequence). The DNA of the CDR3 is TGTGCCAGCAGCTCTACCGGGACAGGGAGGCCTAATGAAAAACTGTTTTTT. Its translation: CASSSTGTGRPNEKLFF.

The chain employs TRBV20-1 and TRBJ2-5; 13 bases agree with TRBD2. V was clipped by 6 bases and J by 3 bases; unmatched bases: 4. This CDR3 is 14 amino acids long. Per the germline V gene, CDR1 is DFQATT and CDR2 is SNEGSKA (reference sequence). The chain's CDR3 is CSARGLAGKETQYF. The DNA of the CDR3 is TGCAGTGCAAGGGGACTAGCGGGGAAAGAGACCCAGTACTTC.

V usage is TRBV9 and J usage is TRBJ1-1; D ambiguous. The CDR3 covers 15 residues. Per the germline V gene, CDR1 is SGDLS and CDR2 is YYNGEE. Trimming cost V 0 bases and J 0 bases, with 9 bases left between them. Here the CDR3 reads CASSVAEGMNTEAFF. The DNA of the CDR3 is TGTGCCAGCAGCGTAGCTGAAGGGATGAACACTGAAGCTTTCTTT.

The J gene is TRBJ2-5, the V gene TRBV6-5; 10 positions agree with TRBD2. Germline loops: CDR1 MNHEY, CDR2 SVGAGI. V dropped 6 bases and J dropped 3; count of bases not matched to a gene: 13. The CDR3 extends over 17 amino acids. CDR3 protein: CASSYRLAGLSKETQYF. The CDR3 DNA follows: TGTGCCAGCAGCTACAGACTAGCGGGCCTTTCTAAAGAGACCCAGTACTTC.

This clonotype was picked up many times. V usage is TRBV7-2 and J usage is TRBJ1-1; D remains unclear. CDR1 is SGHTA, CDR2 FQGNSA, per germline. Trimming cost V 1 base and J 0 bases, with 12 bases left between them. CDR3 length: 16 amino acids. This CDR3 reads CASSLGTLRVNTEAFF. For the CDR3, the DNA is TGTGCCAGCAGCTTAGGGACGCTGCGCGTGAACACTGAAGCTTTCTTT.

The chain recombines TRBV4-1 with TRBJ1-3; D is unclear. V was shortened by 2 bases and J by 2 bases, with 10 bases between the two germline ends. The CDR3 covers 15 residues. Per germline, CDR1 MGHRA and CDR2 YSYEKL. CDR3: CASSQTEQTGNTIYF. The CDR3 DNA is TGCGCCAGCAGCCAAACGGAGCAGACTGGAAACACCATATATTTT.

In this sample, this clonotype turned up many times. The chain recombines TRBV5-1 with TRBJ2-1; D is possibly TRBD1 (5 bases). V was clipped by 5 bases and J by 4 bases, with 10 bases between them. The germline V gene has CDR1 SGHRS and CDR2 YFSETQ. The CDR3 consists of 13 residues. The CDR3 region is CASRSGPYNEQFF. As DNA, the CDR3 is TGCGCCAGCAGATCAGGGCCGTACAATGAGCAGTTCTTC.

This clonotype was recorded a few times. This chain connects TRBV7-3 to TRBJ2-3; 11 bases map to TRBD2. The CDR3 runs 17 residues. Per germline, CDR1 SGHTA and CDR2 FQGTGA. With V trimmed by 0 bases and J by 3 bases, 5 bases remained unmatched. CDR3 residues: CASSLTVAGGWTDTQYF. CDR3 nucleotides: TGTGCCAGCAGCTTAACCGTAGCGGGGGGGTGGACAGATACGCAGTATTTT.

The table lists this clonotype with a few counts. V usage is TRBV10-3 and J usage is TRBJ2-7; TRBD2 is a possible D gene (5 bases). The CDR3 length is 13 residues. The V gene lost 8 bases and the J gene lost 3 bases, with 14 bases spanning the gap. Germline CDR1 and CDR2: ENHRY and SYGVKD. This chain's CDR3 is CAIRAEGFYEQYV. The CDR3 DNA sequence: TGTGCCATCCGAGCGGAAGGATTCTACGAGCAGTACGTC.

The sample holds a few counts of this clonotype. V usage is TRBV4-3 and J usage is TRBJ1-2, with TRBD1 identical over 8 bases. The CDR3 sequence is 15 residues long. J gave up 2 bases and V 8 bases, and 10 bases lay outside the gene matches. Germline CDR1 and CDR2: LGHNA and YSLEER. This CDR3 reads CASSPDRVANYGYTF. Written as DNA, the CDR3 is TGCGCCAGCTCTCCGGACAGGGTAGCGAACTATGGCTACACCTTC.